The text below deals with one T cell receptor (beta chain). Adults between roughly 18 and 90 years of age took part from more than 20 US areas. Self-reported history from a screening survey and questionnaire set each donor's cohort. These data come from a study of blood T cell repertoires in COVID-19. Study-wide context: From T cells, B-cell-depleted T cells, or PBMCs came the material, which was cDNA or gDNA.

Germline V gene lookup returns CDR1 LGHDT and CDR2 YNNKEL (reference sequence). The ends lost 4 bases at V and 4 bases at J; junction bases unmatched: 4. The CDR3 runs 14 residues. Study processing details: Amplified reference gene primers provided the basis for estimating nucleated cell counts. Libraries were prepared by immunoSEQ multiplex PCR; TCRdb keeps only in-frame clonotypes and omits some of them. The V and J calls and clone size come from that table; D and trimming were worked out from the DNA. In the table there are roughly 150,000 clones, about 88% of which are singletons. The sample was PBMCs or T cells enriched from blood (not recorded which). This chain connects TRBV3-1 (or the pseudogene TRBV3-2) to TRBJ2-1, with 7 bases identical to TRBD1. This clonotype was sampled from a man over 45 who had recovered from COVID-19. CDR3 DNA sequence: TGTGCCAGCAGCCGTACAGGGGTTTACAATGAGCAGTTCTTC. Residues: CASSRTGVYNEQFF.